This passage covers 8 T cell receptor beta chains from one sample sequenced in a study of shared clonotypes between healthy human individuals. Assay used: immunoSEQ multiplex PCR; TCRdb lists only in-frame clones, some missing. The repertoire holds about 990,000 clones, around three quarters seen once, with 0.6% to 0.7% in the top ten. Material: memory CD4+ T cells from PBMCs. Subset indicated: CD45RA-negative fraction. These receptors were collected from a man aged 18 to 35 in good health. Some clones in this sample may be carry-over from other donors' samples.

The CDR3 coding sequence is TGTGCCAGCTCAGCGACAGTGAACACTGAAGCTTTCTTT. Translated, it gives CASSATVNTEAFF. This rearrangement joins TRBV18 to TRBJ1-1; TRBD1 is a possible D gene (5 bases). The V end lost 5 bases, the J end lost 0 bases, and 7 bases lay between the germline ends. CDR1 and CDR2 (germline): KGHSH, LQKENI. The CDR3 spans 13 residues.

The chain is built from TRBV30 and TRBJ2-5; D perhaps matches TRBD2 (6 bases). CDR3 size: 15 residues. Trimming left V 5 bases short and J 1 base short, with 17 bases between. Germline loops: CDR1 GTSNPN, CDR2 SVGIG (reference sequence). This CDR3 reads CAWVRGSGPQETQYF. CDR3 in DNA: TGTGCCTGGGTTAGGGGTAGCGGACCCCAAGAGACCCAGTACTTC.

The chain joins TRBV7-3 to TRBJ2-3; no reliable D call. Per the germline V gene, CDR1 is SGHTA and CDR2 is FQGTGA. The CDR3 is 13 amino acids. Trimming left V 3 bases short and J 2 bases short, with 6 bases between. The CDR3 reads CASSFDPTDTQYF. CDR3 sequence (DNA): TGTGCCAGCAGCTTCGACCCCACAGATACGCAGTATTTT.

The chain carries TRBV18 and TRBJ1-4; D not certain. The CDR3 totals 14 residues. V gave up 3 bases and J gave up 4 bases, with 9 bases separating them. Germline V lookup: CDR1 KGHSH, CDR2 LQKENI. The CDR3 is CASSPGSYNEKLFF. The CDR3 DNA is TGTGCCAGCTCACCGGGCAGCTATAATGAAAAACTGTTTTTT.

The chain couples TRBV28 to TRBJ2-7, with 13 bases matching TRBD2. This CDR3 spans 15 amino acids. V gave up 7 bases and J gave up 1 base; unmatched junction bases: 4. Germline values: CDR1 MDHEN, CDR2 SYDVKM. The CDR3 loop is CASTRLAGGSYEQYF. As DNA, the CDR3 is TGTGCCAGCACTCGACTAGCGGGAGGTTCCTACGAGCAGTACTTC.

This clone was seen only a few times. A much larger clone differs from this one at a single base, so this may be a read error. The sample carries other DNA sequences with the same CDR3. The J gene is TRBJ1-2, the V gene TRBV7-8; possibly TRBD1 for D (6 bases). Germline V CDR1 and CDR2: SGHVS, FQNEAQ. CDR3 length equals 16 residues. In nucleotides, the CDR3 is TGTGCCAGCAGCCTAGCGGGGAGCAGGGGATGGTATGGCTACACCTTC. It codes for CASSLAGSRGWYGYTF.

The CDR3 sequence: CASSLPQIAAGELFF. The CDR3 DNA reads as TGTGCCAGCAGCTTACCGCAAATAGCTGCCGGGGAGCTGTTTTTT. This sequence joins TRBV7-9 and TRBJ2-2; D remains ambiguous. Germline V gene sequence: CDR1 SEHNR, CDR2 FQNEAQ (reference sequence). There are 15 residues in the CDR3. Trimming cost V 2 bases and J 6 bases, with 13 bases left between them.

This clone was observed a few times. The V and J genes are TRBV2 and TRBJ1-2, with 8 positions matching TRBD1. Germline V gene sequence: CDR1 SNHLY, CDR2 FYNNEI. V shed 6 bases, J shed 8 bases, and the junction held 11 bases outside the gene matches. The CDR3 extends over 14 amino acids. DNA for the CDR3: TGTGCCAGCAGGGGGAGGACAGGGCCCTCGGGCTACACCTTC. Its protein product is CASRGRTGPSGYTF.